This T cell receptor beta chain was observed in a study of T-cell reconstitution after alpha-beta-depleted transplantation in children. This sample's TCRbeta library carried unique molecular identifier barcodes. TCRdb redid the calling of the PCR reads with MiXCR, one entry per CDR3 protein. Counted here are over 200,000 distinct CDR3 sequences, around 9.6% occurring once; the ten biggest clones make up around 6.2%. The CDR3 has 13 amino acids. CDR1 and CDR2 (germline): SGHRS, YFSETQ. With 3 bases removed from V and 8 bases from J, the gap between germline ends came to 14 bases. J is TRBJ1-2 and V is TRBV5-1, with D possibly matching TRBD1 (5 bases). The receptor's source is a human donor who donated a stem cell graft to a child with acute lymphoblastic leukemia. The source material was PBMCs from the stem cell graft donor, sampled from the stem cell graft. In nucleotides, the CDR3 is TGCGCCAGCAGCTCAGGGTGGGAGGACGGCTACACCTTC. Residues: CASSSGWEDGYTF.